The T cell receptor (beta chain) described here comes from a study of a mutant IDH1 vaccine in newly diagnosed glioma. Looking at the study overall: Patients began vaccination 4-6 weeks after radiotherapy alone, or with temozolomide cycles. Week 35 was assigned to visit V12, and week 47 was assigned to visit V13. The treated group averaged roughly 40 years old and was around 60% male, about 40% female. Prior therapy was radiotherapy, temozolomide, or both; most received both.

This CDR3 is built from 14 residues. The trim removed 4 bases at V and 0 bases at J, leaving 3 bases unmatched. Germline V lookup: CDR1 SGHAT, CDR2 FQNNGV. In this sample, this clone turned up a few times. Its antigen is currently unknown. Time point given: week 47, end of study. Mutant IDH1 20-mer peptide, at 300 ug, made up each vaccine dose, with topical imiquimod. Method: immunoSEQ multiplex PCR; TCRdb's copy keeps in-frame clones and lacks some. The data hold approximately 34,000 clones, with roughly 90% observed a single time. The sequence derives from a man aged 40-49 years with glioma. This chain joins TRBV11-2 and TRBJ2-7; the match to TRBD1 covers 7 bases. The material sequenced was PBMCs, taken from a glioma patient whose treatment included an IDH1 peptide vaccine. The CDR3: CASSWGQNSYEQYF. The DNA of the CDR3 is TGTGCCAGCAGCTGGGGACAGAACTCCTACGAGCAGTACTTC.